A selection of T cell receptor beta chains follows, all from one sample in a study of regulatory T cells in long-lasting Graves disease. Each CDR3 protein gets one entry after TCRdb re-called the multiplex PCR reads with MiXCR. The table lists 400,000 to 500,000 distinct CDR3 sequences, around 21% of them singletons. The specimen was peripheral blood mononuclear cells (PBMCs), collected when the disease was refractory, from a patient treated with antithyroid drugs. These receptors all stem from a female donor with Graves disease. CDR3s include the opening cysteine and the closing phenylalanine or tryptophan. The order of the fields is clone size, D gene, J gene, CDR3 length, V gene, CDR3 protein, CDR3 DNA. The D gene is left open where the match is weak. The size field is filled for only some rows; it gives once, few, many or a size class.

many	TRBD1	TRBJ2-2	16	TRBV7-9	CASSPTGTANTGELFF	TGTGCCAGCAGCCCGACCGGGACAGCGAACACCGGGGAGCTGTTTTTT
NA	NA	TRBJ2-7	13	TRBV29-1	CSVERGEGYEQYF	TGCAGCGTTGAGAGGGGGGAAGGCTACGAGCAGTACTTC
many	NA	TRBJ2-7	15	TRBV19	CASKTQGQQSYEQYF	TGTGCCAGTAAAACTCAAGGACAGCAGTCCTACGAGCAGTACTTC
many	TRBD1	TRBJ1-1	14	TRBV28	CASRKHRTGTEAFF	TGTGCCAGCAGGAAACATAGGACAGGAACTGAAGCTTTCTTT
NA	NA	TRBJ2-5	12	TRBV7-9	CASSGARTEEYF	TGTGCCAGCAGCGGGGCACGAACGGAGGAGTACTTC
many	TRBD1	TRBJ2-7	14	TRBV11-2	CASSPRDRDYEQYF	TGTGCCAGCAGTCCCCGGGACAGGGATTACGAGCAGTACTTC
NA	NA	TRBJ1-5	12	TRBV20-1	CSASTGNQPQHF	TGCAGTGCTAGTACGGGCAATCAGCCCCAGCATTTT
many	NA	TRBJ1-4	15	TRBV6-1	CASSETRAPGEKLFF	TGTGCCAGCAGTGAAACTAGGGCCCCTGGTGAAAAACTGTTTTTT
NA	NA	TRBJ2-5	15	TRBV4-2	CASSQVRPRGETQYF	TGTGCCAGCAGCCAAGTGAGGCCCAGGGGAGAGACCCAGTACTTC
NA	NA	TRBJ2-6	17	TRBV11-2	CASSWRVTPSGANVLTF	TGTGCCAGCAGCTGGCGGGTGACACCCTCTGGGGCCAACGTCCTGACTTTC
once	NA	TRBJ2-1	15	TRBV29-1	CSVDGTPKGHDEQFF	TGCAGCGTTGACGGGACTCCTAAAGGGCACGATGAGCAGTTCTTC
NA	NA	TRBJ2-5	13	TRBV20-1	CSALSAGSETQYF	TGCAGTGCTCTCTCCGCGGGTTCGGAGACCCAGTACTTC
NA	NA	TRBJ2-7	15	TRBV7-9	CASSSSAGEGYEQYF	TGTGCCAGCAGCTCCTCTGCGGGCGAGGGCTACGAGCAGTACTTC
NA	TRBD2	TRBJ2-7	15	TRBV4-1	CASSLSGLRSYEQYF	TGCGCCAGCAGCCTTAGCGGGTTACGCTCCTACGAGCAGTACTTC
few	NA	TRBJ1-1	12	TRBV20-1	CSARKQETEAFF	TGCAGTGCTAGAAAACAGGAAACTGAAGCTTTCTTT
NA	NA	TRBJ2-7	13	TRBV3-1	CASSQEQGPKQYF	TGTGCCAGCAGCCAAGAACAGGGACCAAAGCAGTACTTC
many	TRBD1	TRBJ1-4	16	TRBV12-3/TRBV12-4	CASSPGQGPTNEKLFF	TGTGCCAGCAGCCCGGGACAGGGGCCCACAAATGAAAAACTGTTTTTT
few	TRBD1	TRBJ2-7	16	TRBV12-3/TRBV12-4	CASSFNRGPGTYEQYF	TGTGCCAGCAGTTTTAACAGGGGGCCTGGGACCTACGAGCAGTACTTC
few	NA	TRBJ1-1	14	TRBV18	CASSPKQGNTEAFF	TGTGCCAGCTCACCTAAACAGGGTAACACTGAAGCTTTCTTT